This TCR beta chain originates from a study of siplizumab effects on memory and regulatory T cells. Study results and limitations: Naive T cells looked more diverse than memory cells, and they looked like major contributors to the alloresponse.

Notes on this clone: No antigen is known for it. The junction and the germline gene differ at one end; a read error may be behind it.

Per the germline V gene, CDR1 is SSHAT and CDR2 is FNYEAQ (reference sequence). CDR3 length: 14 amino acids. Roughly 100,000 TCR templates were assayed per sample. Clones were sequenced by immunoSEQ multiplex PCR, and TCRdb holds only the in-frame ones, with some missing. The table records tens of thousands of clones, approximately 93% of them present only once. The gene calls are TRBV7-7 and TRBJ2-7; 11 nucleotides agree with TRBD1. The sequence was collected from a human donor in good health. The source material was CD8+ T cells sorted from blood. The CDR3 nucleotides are TGTGCTAGCAGCTTAGGACAGGGGGCTCAAGAGCAGTACTTC. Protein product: CASSLGQGAQEQYF.